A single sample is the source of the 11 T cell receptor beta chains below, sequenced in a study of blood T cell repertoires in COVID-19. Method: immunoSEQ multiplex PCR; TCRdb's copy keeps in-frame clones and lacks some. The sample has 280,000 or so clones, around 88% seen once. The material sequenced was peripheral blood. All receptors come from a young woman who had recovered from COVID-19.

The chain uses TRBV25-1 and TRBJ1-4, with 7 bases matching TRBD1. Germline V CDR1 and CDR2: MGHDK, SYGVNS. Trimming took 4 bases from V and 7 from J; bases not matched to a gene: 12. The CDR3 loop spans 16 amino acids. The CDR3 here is CASSGEQGERREKLFF. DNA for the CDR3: TGTGCCAGCAGTGGAGAGCAGGGGGAACGTCGTGAAAAACTGTTTTTT. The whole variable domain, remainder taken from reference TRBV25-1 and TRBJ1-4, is EADIYQTPRYLVIGTGKKITLECSQTMGHDKMYWYQQDPGMELHLIHYSYGVNSTEKGDLSSESTVSRIRTEHFPLTLESARPSHTSQYLCASSGEQGERREKLFFGSGTQLSVL.

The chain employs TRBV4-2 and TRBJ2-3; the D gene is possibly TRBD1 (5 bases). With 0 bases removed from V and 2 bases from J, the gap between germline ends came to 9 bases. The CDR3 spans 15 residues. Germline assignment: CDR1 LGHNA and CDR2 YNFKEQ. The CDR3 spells CASSQDGHYTDTQYF. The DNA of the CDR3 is TGTGCCAGCAGCCAAGATGGACATTACACAGATACGCAGTATTTT.

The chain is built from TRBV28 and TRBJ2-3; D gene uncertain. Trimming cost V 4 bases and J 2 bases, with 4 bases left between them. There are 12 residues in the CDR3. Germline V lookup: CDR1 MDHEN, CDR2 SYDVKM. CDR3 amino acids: CASSSHTDTQYF. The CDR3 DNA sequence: TGTGCCAGCAGTTCCCACACAGATACGCAGTATTTT.

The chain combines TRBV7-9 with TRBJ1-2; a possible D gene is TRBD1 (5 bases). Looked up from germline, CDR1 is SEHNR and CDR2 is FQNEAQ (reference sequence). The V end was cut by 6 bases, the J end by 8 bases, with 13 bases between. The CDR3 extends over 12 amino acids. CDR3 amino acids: CASSSGLPGYTF. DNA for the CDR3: TGTGCCAGCAGTTCGGGACTGCCCGGCTACACCTTC.

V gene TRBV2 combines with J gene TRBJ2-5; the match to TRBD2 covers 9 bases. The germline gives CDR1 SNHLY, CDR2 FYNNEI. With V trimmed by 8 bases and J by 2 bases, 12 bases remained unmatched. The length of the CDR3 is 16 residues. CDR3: CASSNPSGDIQETQYF. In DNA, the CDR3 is TGTGCCAGCTCAAACCCTAGCGGGGATATTCAAGAGACCCAGTACTTC.

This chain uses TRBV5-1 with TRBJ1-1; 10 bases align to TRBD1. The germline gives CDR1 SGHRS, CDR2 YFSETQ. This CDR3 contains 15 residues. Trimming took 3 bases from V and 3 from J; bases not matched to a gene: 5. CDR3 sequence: CASSWTGTGDTEAFF. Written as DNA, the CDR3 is TGCGCCAGCAGCTGGACCGGGACAGGGGACACTGAAGCTTTCTTT.

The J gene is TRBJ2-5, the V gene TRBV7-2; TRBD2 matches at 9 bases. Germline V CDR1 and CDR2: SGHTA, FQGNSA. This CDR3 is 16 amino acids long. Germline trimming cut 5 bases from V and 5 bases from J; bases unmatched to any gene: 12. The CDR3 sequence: CASSLQGSLAGETQYF. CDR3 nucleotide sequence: TGTGCCAGCAGCCTTCAGGGTTCCCTAGCGGGGGAGACCCAGTACTTC.

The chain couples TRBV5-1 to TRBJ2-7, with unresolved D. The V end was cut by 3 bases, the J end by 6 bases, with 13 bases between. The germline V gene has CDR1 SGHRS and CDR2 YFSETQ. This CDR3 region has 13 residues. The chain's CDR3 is CASSSNERGEQYF. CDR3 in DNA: TGCGCCAGCAGCTCAAATGAACGAGGCGAGCAGTACTTC.

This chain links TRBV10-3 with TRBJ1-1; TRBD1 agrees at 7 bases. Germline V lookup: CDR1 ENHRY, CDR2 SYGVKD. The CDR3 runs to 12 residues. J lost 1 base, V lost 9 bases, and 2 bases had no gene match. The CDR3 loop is CAIGQENTEAFF. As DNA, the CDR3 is TGTGCCATTGGACAGGAGAACACTGAAGCTTTCTTT.

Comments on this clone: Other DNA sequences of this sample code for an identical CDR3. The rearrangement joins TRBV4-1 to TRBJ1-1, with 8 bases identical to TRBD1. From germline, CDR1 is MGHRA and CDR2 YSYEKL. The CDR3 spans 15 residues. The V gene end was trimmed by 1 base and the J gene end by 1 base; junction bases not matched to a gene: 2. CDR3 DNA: TGCGCCAGCAGCCAAGCCGGACAGGGGAACACTGAAGCTTTCTTT. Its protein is CASSQAGQGNTEAFF.

This CDR3 is CASSYPGLAGGHEQFF. The CDR3 bases are TGTGCCAGCAGTTACCCCGGGTTAGCGGGGGGGCATGAGCAGTTCTTC. The V gene is TRBV6-2 or TRBV6-3, the J gene TRBJ2-1; 11 bases are shared with TRBD2. The CDR3 sequence is 16 residues long. V gave up 2 bases and J gave up 8 bases; unmatched junction bases: 8. The germline V gene has CDR1 MNHEY and CDR2 SVGEGT.